These 32 T cell receptor beta chains were all obtained from the same sample, sequenced in a study of cytomegalovirus exposure and HLA in healthy donors. A multiplex PCR was run with 60 Vbeta primers and 13 Jbeta primers. Produced via immunoSEQ multiplex PCR; TCRdb's table is partial and in-frame only. The data show around 110,000 clones, around two thirds seen once. The sample consisted of PBMCs. These receptors all come from a woman aged 40 to 50 in good health and CMV-seropositive.

The chain joins TRBV19 to TRBJ2-2; 13 bases match TRBD2. J lost 4 bases, V lost 6 bases, and 5 bases had no gene match. The CDR3 contains 16 residues. Germline V gene sequence: CDR1 LNHDA, CDR2 SQIVND (reference sequence). CDR3 region: CASSHGLAGVTGELFF. The CDR3 nucleotides read TGTGCCAGTAGCCACGGACTAGCGGGAGTCACCGGGGAGCTGTTTTTT.

This chain connects TRBV18 to TRBJ2-1; D is unresolved. The germline V gene encodes CDR1 KGHSH and CDR2 LQKENI. V dropped 6 bases and J dropped 8 bases, with 14 bases sitting between them. The CDR3 length is 13 residues. The CDR3 loop reads CASSPQNEDEQFF. The CDR3 coding sequence is TGTGCCAGCTCGCCGCAAAATGAGGATGAGCAGTTCTTC.

The V and J genes are TRBV30 and TRBJ2-7; D is undetermined. The CDR3 has 11 residues. CDR1 GTSNPN and CDR2 SVGIG come from the germline V gene (reference sequence). Trimming shortened V by 0 bases and J by 4 bases, and 4 bases separated the two germline ends. The CDR3 DNA reads TGTGCCTGGAGTGTCCAGTACGAGCAGTACTTC. It encodes CAWSVQYEQYF.

In this sample, this clone turned up a few times. This rearrangement joins TRBV7-9 to TRBJ2-7; TRBD2 aligns across 14 bases. V dropped 5 bases and J dropped 2; count of bases not matched to a gene: 2. The CDR3 is 15 amino acids. Per the germline V gene, CDR1 is SEHNR and CDR2 is FQNEAQ (reference sequence). The CDR3 DNA reads as TGTGCCAGCAGCGCGGGACTAGCGGGGGCCTACGAGCAGTACTTC. As protein: CASSAGLAGAYEQYF.

The rearrangement joins TRBV4-3 to TRBJ1-1; TRBD1 matches 7 bases. The CDR3 runs 15 residues. The V segment lost 4 bases and the J segment 1 base; nucleotides outside the gene matches: 6. Germline V gene sequence: CDR1 LGHNA, CDR2 YSLEER. CDR3 nucleotides: TGCGCCAGCAGCCCGTACGGGACAGAGAACACTGAAGCTTTCTTT. Encoded protein: CASSPYGTENTEAFF.

This clone was seen once. V gene TRBV9 combines with J gene TRBJ2-7, with a possible D match to TRBD1 (5 bases). The CDR3 extends over 14 amino acids. Trimming removed 5 bases from V and 6 bases from J, with 18 bases in between. From germline, CDR1 is SGDLS and CDR2 YYNGEE. The CDR3 protein is CASSLGHGGPEQYF. The CDR3 DNA is TGTGCCAGCAGTCTGGGGCACGGCGGTCCCGAGCAGTACTTC.

This clone has only a few counts. This chain links TRBV20-1 with TRBJ2-1; possible D gene TRBD1, 6 bases. The CDR3 runs 11 residues. Between the trimmed V and J ends, which lost 2 bases and 10 bases, there was a span of 9 bases. Germline V gene data show CDR1 as DFQATT and CDR2 as SNEGSKA (reference sequence). The CDR3 sequence: CSARRGGEQFF. Here the CDR3 DNA reads TGCAGTGCTAGAAGAGGGGGAGAGCAGTTCTTC.

V is TRBV6-5 and J is TRBJ2-1; TRBD2 matches 8 bases. Germline values: CDR1 MNHEY, CDR2 SVGAGI. The V segment lost 7 bases and the J segment 2 bases; nucleotides outside the gene matches: 7. This CDR3 has 15 amino acids. The CDR3 coding sequence is TGTGCCAGCACCCCAACTAGCGGACCCTACAATGAGCAGTTCTTC. This translates into CASTPTSGPYNEQFF.

The gene calls are TRBV29-1 and TRBJ2-5; 7 bases line up with TRBD2. Germline V lookup: CDR1 SQVTM, CDR2 ANQGSEA. The CDR3 loop spans 11 amino acids. The ends lost 4 bases at V and 5 bases at J; junction bases unmatched: 1. The CDR3 region is CSVVGGETQYF. The CDR3 nucleotides read TGCAGCGTTGTGGGGGGGGAGACCCAGTACTTC.

This clone was seen a handful of times. The chain carries TRBV6-5 and TRBJ1-1; no firm D call. Germline V gene sequence: CDR1 MNHEY, CDR2 SVGAGI. V lost 5 bases and J lost 4, with 11 bases in between. The CDR3 is 13 residues long. This chain's CDR3 is CASSQTRITEAFF. The CDR3 DNA is TGTGCCAGCAGTCAGACACGGATCACTGAAGCTTTCTTT.

Here the CDR3 DNA reads TGTGCCAGCAGCCCCCTCGGTAGCGTCAACTCTGGGGCCAACGTCCTGACTTTC. The encoded protein is CASSPLGSVNSGANVLTF. The chain links TRBV11-2 to TRBJ2-6, with a possible D match to TRBD2 (5 bases). The CDR3 is 18 amino acids. Germline CDR1 SGHAT, CDR2 FQNNGV. V lost 5 bases and J lost 0, with 17 bases in between. Variable domain in full (rest from reference TRBV11-2 and TRBJ2-6): EAGVAQSPRYKIIEKRQSVAFWCNPISGHATLYWYQQILGQGPKLLIQFQNNGVVDDSQLPKDRFSAERLKGVDSTLKIQPAKLEDSAVYLCASSPLGSVNSGANVLTFGAGSRLTVL.

The CDR3 DNA follows: TGTGCCAGCAGTTTATTTCGGGACAGGGTCTACAATGAGCAGTTCTTC. Translating it yields CASSLFRDRVYNEQFF. The rearrangement joins TRBV27 to TRBJ2-1; 9 bases line up with TRBD1. This CDR3 has 16 amino acids. V gave up 1 base and J gave up 3 bases; unmatched junction bases: 4. Per the germline V gene, CDR1 is MNHEY and CDR2 is SMNVEV (reference sequence).

V is TRBV5-5 and J is TRBJ2-1, with TRBD2 matching 7 bases. The germline V gene encodes CDR1 SGHKS and CDR2 YYEKEE (reference sequence). V was clipped by 0 bases and J by 2 bases; unmatched bases: 5. CDR3 length: 16 residues. CDR3 protein: CASSLDGTITYNEQFF. CDR3 DNA sequence: TGTGCCAGCAGCTTGGACGGGACTATTACCTACAATGAGCAGTTCTTC. The full variable domain, completed using reference TRBV5-5 and TRBJ2-1, is DAGVTQSPTHLIKTRGQQVTLRCSPISGHKSVSWYQQVLGQGPQFIFQYYEKEERGRGNFPDRFSARQFPNYSSELNVNALLLGDSALYLCASSLDGTITYNEQFFGPGTRLTVL.

For this clone: A read error may produce the germline difference seen at one junction end. The same CDR3 arises from other DNA sequences in this sample as well. This chain joins TRBV28 and TRBJ2-7; the match to TRBD2 covers 7 bases. Looked up from germline, CDR1 is MDHEN and CDR2 is SYDVKM. The CDR3 runs 13 residues. Here the CDR3 reads CATTGTIRDEQYF. The CDR3 DNA follows: TGCGCTACTACCGGGACTATCAGGGACGAGCAGTACTTC.

Points on this clone: Relative to the germline gene, one junction end is altered; a read error may explain this. CDR3 sequence reads: CASSQVGGGYGYTF. DNA for the CDR3: TGCGCCAGCAGCCAAGTCGGCGGGGGCTATGGCTACACCTTC. The chain recombines TRBV5-4 with TRBJ1-2; D is perhaps TRBD1 (5 bases). CDR1 is SGHNT and CDR2 is YYREEE in the germline V gene (reference sequence). The CDR3 spans 14 residues. Looking up the rest from reference TRBV5-4 and TRBJ1-2 gives the full variable domain: ETGVTQSPTHLIKTRGQQVTLRCSSQSGHNTVSWYQQALGQGPQFIFQYYREEENGRGNFPPRFSGLQFPNYSSELNVNALELDDSALYLCASSQVGGGYGYTFGSGTRLTVV.

This clone is a singleton in its sample. The chain combines TRBV27 with TRBJ2-3; 7 bases match TRBD1. Germline-derived CDR1 and CDR2 are MNHEY and SMNVEV (reference sequence). The CDR3 is 16 amino acids. J was trimmed by 3 bases and V by 2 bases; bases with no gene match: 8. For the CDR3, the DNA is TGTGCCAGCAGTTTAGGCACAGGGGTAGGGACAGATACGCAGTATTTT. This codes for CASSLGTGVGTDTQYF.

The rearrangement joins TRBV28 to TRBJ2-1; tentatively, D is TRBD2 (6 bases). Trimming shortened V by 2 bases and J by 5 bases, and 19 bases separated the two germline ends. Per the germline V gene, CDR1 is MDHEN and CDR2 is SYDVKM. The length of the CDR3 is 17 residues. DNA for the CDR3: TGTGCCAGCAGTTTACGACCCATGACTAGTGAAGACAATGAGCAGTTCTTC. Translated: CASSLRPMTSEDNEQFF.

This chain uses TRBV4-1 with TRBJ1-4; maybe TRBD1 (6 bases). The CDR3 contains 15 residues. V was clipped by 4 bases and J by 5 bases, with 14 bases between them. Looked up from germline, CDR1 is MGHRA and CDR2 is YSYEKL. This CDR3 reads CASSRRGQKNEKLFF. The CDR3 region has the DNA TGCGCCAGCAGCCGACGTGGACAGAAGAATGAAAAACTGTTTTTT.

The genes are TRBV5-1 and TRBJ1-1; D is undetermined. V lost 0 bases to trimming and J lost 8 bases, with 14 bases between them. The CDR3 loop spans 14 amino acids. Germline assignment: CDR1 SGHRS and CDR2 YFSETQ. CDR3 loop: CASSLAPSTGEAFF. The CDR3 DNA follows: TGCGCCAGCAGCTTGGCCCCGTCGACGGGGGAAGCTTTCTTT.

This chain connects TRBV28 to TRBJ2-7; no clear D gene. V was shortened by 6 bases and J by 0 bases, with 6 bases between the two germline ends. CDR3 length equals 12 residues. Germline CDR1 MDHEN, CDR2 SYDVKM. The CDR3 nucleotides read TGTGCCAGCAGGGGCTCCTCCTACGAGCAGTACTTC. The encoded protein is CASRGSSYEQYF. The full variable domain, with the rest looked up from reference TRBV28 and TRBJ2-7, is DVKVTQSSRYLVKRTGEKVFLECVQDMDHENMFWYRQDPGLGLRLIYFSYDVKMKEKGDIPEGYSVSREKKERFSLILESASTNQTSMYLCASRGSSYEQYFGPGTRLTVT.

The chain employs TRBV10-3 and TRBJ2-3; D perhaps matches TRBD2 (6 bases). CDR1 and CDR2 (germline): ENHRY, SYGVKD. This CDR3 is 13 amino acids long. Trimming left V 6 bases short and J 3 bases short, with 10 bases between. CDR3 region: CAIRRLETDTQYF. The DNA of the CDR3 is TGTGCCATCAGAAGACTAGAAACAGATACGCAGTATTTT.

In this sample, this clone turned up once. The rearrangement joins TRBV5-1 to TRBJ2-5; maybe TRBD2 (6 bases). The J call may not be correct, given that the DNA end is closer to TRBJ2-7. The CDR3 totals 14 residues. In germline, CDR1 is SGHRS, CDR2 YFSETQ. The CDR3 loop reads CASSLDGSSYEQYF. In DNA, the CDR3 is TGCGCCAGCAGCTTGGACGGGAGCTCCTACGAGCAGTACTTC.

The V gene is TRBV4-3, the J gene TRBJ2-7; D is possibly TRBD1 (6 bases). The CDR3 extends over 15 amino acids. V gave up 2 bases and J gave up 3 bases, with 14 bases separating them. CDR1 and CDR2 from the germline V gene are LGHNA and YSLEER. The CDR3 nucleotides read TGCGCCAGCAGCCAACAGCCGGACAGCTACTACGAGCAGTACTTC. Its translation: CASSQQPDSYYEQYF.

The V call is TRBV5-6, the J call TRBJ2-7, with D possibly TRBD1 on 9 matching bases. The CDR3 has 15 residues. Germline V gene data show CDR1 as SGHDT and CDR2 as YYEEEE. V dropped 0 bases and J dropped 7 bases, with 17 bases sitting between them. In DNA form, the CDR3 reads TGTGCCAGCAGCTTGGGGGGACAGGGACTAGAGGAGCAGTACTTC. Translation gives CASSLGGQGLEEQYF.

This chain joins TRBV30 and TRBJ2-1, with 9 bases lining up with TRBD2. This CDR3 region has 16 residues. Germline trimming cut 0 bases from V and 4 bases from J; bases unmatched to any gene: 7. The germline gives CDR1 GTSNPN, CDR2 SVGIG (reference sequence). The CDR3 DNA is TGTGCCTGGAGTGTCGGTCTAGCGGGATTTTACAATGAGCAGTTCTTC. As protein: CAWSVGLAGFYNEQFF.

The chain couples TRBV2 to TRBJ2-4, with D perhaps matching TRBD2 (5 bases). The CDR3 is made up of 14 amino acids. Germline V lookup: CDR1 SNHLY, CDR2 FYNNEI. V shed 6 bases and J shed 0 bases, with 9 bases lying between them. The CDR3 coding sequence is TGTGCCAGCAGACGGGGAATAGCCAAAAACATTCAGTACTTC. Amino acids: CASRRGIAKNIQYF.

The V and J genes are TRBV9 and TRBJ2-5; TRBD1 matches 9 bases. The J call may be mistaken, given a closer DNA end match to TRBJ2-7. In germline, CDR1 is SGDLS, CDR2 YYNGEE. The CDR3 covers 14 residues. The CDR3 loop is CASSVVGQGYEQYF. Written as DNA, the CDR3 is TGTGCCAGCAGCGTAGTGGGACAGGGCTACGAGCAGTACTTC.

This sequence joins TRBV6-5 and TRBJ2-1; possibly TRBD1 for D (6 bases). Between the trimmed V and J ends, which lost 6 bases and 2 bases, there was a span of 11 bases. Germline V lookup: CDR1 MNHEY, CDR2 SVGAGI. There are 14 residues in the CDR3. The DNA for the CDR3 is TGTGCCAGCAGGGCCGGGACACCCTACAATGAGCAGTTCTTC. Amino acid sequence: CASRAGTPYNEQFF.

The chain is built from TRBV29-1 and TRBJ1-5; unclear D gene. V was clipped by 6 bases and J by 0 bases, with 9 bases between them. The CDR3 has 13 residues. Per the germline V gene, CDR1 is SQVTM and CDR2 is ANQGSEA. The CDR3 here is CSVSVDSNQPQHF. CDR3 bases: TGCAGCGTAAGTGTAGATAGCAATCAGCCCCAGCATTTT.

The chain employs TRBV30 and TRBJ2-5, with 7 bases lining up with TRBD2. The CDR3 has 17 amino acids. CDR1 is GTSNPN, CDR2 SVGIG, per germline (reference sequence). J lost 2 bases, V lost 0 bases, and 12 bases had no gene match. The CDR3 DNA sequence: TGTGCCTGGAGTGTACGCGGTCGCGGGGGTTCACAAGAGACCCAGTACTTC. Its protein is CAWSVRGRGGSQETQYF. The full variable domain, completed using reference TRBV30 and TRBJ2-5, is SQTIHQWPATLVQPVGSPLSLECTVEGTSNPNLYWYRQAAGRGLQLLFYSVGIGQISSEVPQNLSASRPQDRQFILSSKKLLLSDSGFYLCAWSVRGRGGSQETQYFGPGTRLLVL.

The chain joins TRBV5-1 to TRBJ2-7; D is unresolved. The CDR3 loop spans 15 amino acids. Germline CDR1 is SGHRS and CDR2 is YFSETQ. The ends were cut back, 3 bases at V and 0 bases at J, with 13 bases in the middle. In nucleotides, the CDR3 is TGCGCCAGCAGCTACTTGCGCCAAGCCTCCTACGAGCAGTACTTC. This codes for CASSYLRQASYEQYF.

The chain combines TRBV4-3 with TRBJ2-1, with 13 positions matching TRBD2. The V gene end was trimmed by 0 bases and the J gene end by 1 base; junction bases not matched to a gene: 6. Germline V gene data show CDR1 as LGHNA and CDR2 as YSLEER. The CDR3 extends over 19 amino acids. The chain's CDR3 is CASSQDKLAGGPSYNEQFF. DNA for the CDR3: TGCGCCAGCAGCCAAGACAAACTAGCGGGAGGGCCTTCCTACAATGAGCAGTTCTTC.